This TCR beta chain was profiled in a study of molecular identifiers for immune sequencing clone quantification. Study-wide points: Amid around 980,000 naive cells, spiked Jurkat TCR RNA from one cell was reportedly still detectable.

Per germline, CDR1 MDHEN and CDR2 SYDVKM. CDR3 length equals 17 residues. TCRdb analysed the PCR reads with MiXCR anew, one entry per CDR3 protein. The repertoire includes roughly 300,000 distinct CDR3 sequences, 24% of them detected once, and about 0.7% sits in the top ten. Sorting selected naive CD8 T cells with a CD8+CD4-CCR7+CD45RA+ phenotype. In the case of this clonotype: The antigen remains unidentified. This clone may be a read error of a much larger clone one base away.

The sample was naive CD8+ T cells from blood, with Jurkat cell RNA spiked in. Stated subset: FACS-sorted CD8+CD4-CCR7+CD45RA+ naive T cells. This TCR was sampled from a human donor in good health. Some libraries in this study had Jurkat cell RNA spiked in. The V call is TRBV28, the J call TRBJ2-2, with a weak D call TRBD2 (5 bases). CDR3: CASSLVSIPANTGEQFF. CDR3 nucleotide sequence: TGTGCCAGCAGTTTAGTGTCCATCCCTGCGAACACCGGGGAGCAGTTTTTT.